Reported below is one T cell receptor beta chain. From germline, CDR1 is MDHEN and CDR2 SYDVKM. The CDR3 is made up of 15 amino acids. Losses at the gene ends were 7 bases for V and 1 base for J; bases not matched to a gene: 6. These data are taken from a study of blood T cell repertoires in COVID-19. Study details: From the United States, Italy and Spain came samples of acute and convalescent COVID-19. T cells, B-cell-depleted T cells, or PBMCs supplied cDNA or gDNA.

Sequencing was performed with immunoSEQ multiplex PCR; in TCRdb, only in-frame clones are kept and a portion is missing. The sample includes about 40,000 clones, 88% of them seen just once. The sequencing sample was made of peripheral blood. This receptor was identified in a human donor in a cohort sampled during active COVID-19. The chain links TRBV28 to TRBJ1-1; 10 bases fit TRBD1. The chain's CDR3 is CASKVTGGGNTEAFF. The CDR3 bases are TGTGCCAGCAAAGTGACAGGGGGCGGGAACACTGAAGCTTTCTTT.